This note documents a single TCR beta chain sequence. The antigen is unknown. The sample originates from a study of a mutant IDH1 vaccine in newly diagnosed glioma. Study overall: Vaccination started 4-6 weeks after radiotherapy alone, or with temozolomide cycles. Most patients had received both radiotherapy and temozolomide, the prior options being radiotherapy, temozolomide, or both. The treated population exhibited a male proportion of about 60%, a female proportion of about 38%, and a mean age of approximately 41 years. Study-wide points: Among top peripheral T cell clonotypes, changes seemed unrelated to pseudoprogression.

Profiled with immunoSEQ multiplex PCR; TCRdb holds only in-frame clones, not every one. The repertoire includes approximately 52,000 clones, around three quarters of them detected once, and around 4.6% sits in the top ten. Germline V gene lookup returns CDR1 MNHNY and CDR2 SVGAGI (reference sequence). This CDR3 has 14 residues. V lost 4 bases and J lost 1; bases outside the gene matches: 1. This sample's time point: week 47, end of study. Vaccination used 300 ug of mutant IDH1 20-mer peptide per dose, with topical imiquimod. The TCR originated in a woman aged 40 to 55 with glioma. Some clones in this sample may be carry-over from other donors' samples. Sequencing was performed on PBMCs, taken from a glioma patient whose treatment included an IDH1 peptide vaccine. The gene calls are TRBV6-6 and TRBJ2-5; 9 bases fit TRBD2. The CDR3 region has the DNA TGTGCCAGCAGTTCTAGCGGGGTCCAAGAGACCCAGTACTTC. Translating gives CASSSSGVQETQYF.